Listed below are T cell receptor beta chains from one sample, sequenced in a study of CD8 T cells in ankylosing spondylitis. One entry per CDR3 protein results from TCRdb running MiXCR on the 5' RACE reads. The sample lists 250,000 to 350,000 distinct CDR3 sequences; 15% to 25% were seen once. Sequencing was done on a sample of blood, either unsorted or a sorted T cell fraction (not recorded which). These receptor sequences come from a male donor with ankylosing spondylitis or in good health (not recorded which). The CDR3 runs from the conserved cysteine through the conserved F or W. Each record gives: J gene, V gene, D gene, clone size, CDR3 protein, CDR3 DNA. D genes are given only for firm matches. The size of a clone is reported for some rows only, either as once, few or many, or as a class for expanded clones.

>TRBJ1-4|TRBV29-1|NA|NA
CSVATGGAGEKLFF
TGCAGCGTTGCGACAGGAGGGGCTGGTGAAAAACTGTTTTTT
>TRBJ2-3|TRBV11-2|NA|NA
CASRQGTDTQYF
TGTGCCAGCAGACAAGGCACAGATACGCAGTATTTT
>TRBJ2-3|TRBV10-3|TRBD1|NA
CAINRGLLSDTQYF
TGTGCCATCAACAGGGGGTTATTATCAGATACGCAGTATTTT
>TRBJ2-1|TRBV9|TRBD2|NA
CASSVGTSGIDEQFF
TGTGCCAGCAGCGTCGGGACTAGCGGGATCGATGAGCAGTTCTTC
>TRBJ2-1|TRBV9|TRBD2|many
CASSVDAGGYNEQFF
TGTGCCAGCAGCGTAGATGCGGGAGGCTACAATGAGCAGTTCTTC
>TRBJ2-5|TRBV20-1|NA|few
CSARRDNTETQYF
TGCAGTGCTAGGCGGGACAACACGGAGACCCAGTACTTC
>TRBJ1-5|TRBV29-1|NA|many
CSVLSGNQPQHF
TGCAGCGTTTTATCGGGGAATCAGCCCCAGCATTTT
>TRBJ2-5|TRBV20-1|TRBD2|few
CSAEPGTSGTQETQYF
TGCAGTGCAGAACCCGGGACTAGCGGGACCCAAGAGACCCAGTACTTC
>TRBJ2-1|TRBV9|NA|many
CASSVEGKSYNEQFF
TGTGCCAGCAGCGTAGAGGGGAAATCCTACAATGAGCAGTTCTTC
>TRBJ2-3|TRBV5-1|TRBD1|many
CASSFQGADSTDTQYF
TGCGCCAGCAGCTTCCAGGGGGCGGATAGCACAGATACGCAGTATTTT
>TRBJ1-3|TRBV20-1|NA|NA
CSARGAGNTIYF
TGCAGTGCTAGGGGGGCTGGAAACACCATATATTTT
>TRBJ2-2|TRBV27|NA|many
CASNREPLNTGELFF
TGTGCCAGCAATCGGGAACCCCTGAACACCGGGGAGCTGTTTTTT
>TRBJ1-1|TRBV5-1|TRBD1|few
CASSLGSWTGGNTEAFF
TGCGCCAGCAGCTTGGGCTCGTGGACAGGGGGGAACACTGAAGCTTTCTTT
>TRBJ2-1|TRBV6-6|NA|NA
CASTVGAREQFF
TGTGCCAGCACCGTTGGAGCGAGGGAGCAGTTCTTC
>TRBJ2-2|TRBV2|TRBD2|many
CASSEAVFGGGGELFF
TGTGCCAGCAGTGAAGCCGTTTTCGGGGGGGGCGGGGAGCTGTTTTTT
>TRBJ1-4|TRBV29-1|NA|NA
CSVARGAGEKLFF
TGCAGCGTTGCGCGGGGGGCAGGTGAAAAACTGTTTTTT
>TRBJ2-5|TRBV6-6|NA|NA
CASRRGPQETQYF
TGTGCCAGCAGACGCGGGCCCCAAGAGACCCAGTACTTC
>TRBJ2-5|TRBV4-1|NA|few
CASSHPARSKKETQYF
TGCGCCAGCAGCCATCCCGCGCGCTCAAAGAAAGAGACCCAGTACTTC
>TRBJ1-2|TRBV5-6|TRBD1|few
CASSLSGTGKGGYTF
TGTGCCAGCAGCTTGTCCGGGACAGGGAAAGGTGGCTACACCTTC
>TRBJ2-5|TRBV20-1|NA|few
CSALRETQYF
TGCAGTGCGTTAAGAGAGACCCAGTACTTC
>TRBJ2-4|TRBV5-1|TRBD2|few
CASSQVGTRGSSAKNIQYF
TGCGCCAGCAGCCAAGTCGGGACTAGGGGGTCGTCCGCCAAAAACATTCAGTACTTC
>TRBJ2-2|TRBV10-3|TRBD1|NA
CAISLQGAGELFF
TGTGCCATCAGTCTACAGGGGGCCGGGGAGCTGTTTTTT
>TRBJ1-5|TRBV28|NA|few
CASSLSPGGLRGNQPQHF
TGTGCCAGCAGTTTATCCCCCGGGGGACTGAGGGGCAATCAGCCCCAGCATTTT
>TRBJ1-2|TRBV5-1|TRBD1|many
CASSHGTGIGYTF
TGCGCCAGCAGCCACGGGACAGGGATAGGCTACACCTTC
>TRBJ2-3|TRBV9|TRBD2|NA
CASSVGASGVTDTQYF
TGTGCCAGCAGCGTAGGGGCTAGCGGAGTGACAGATACGCAGTATTTT
>TRBJ2-1|TRBV5-1|TRBD2|NA
CDSSLPSGSRVEQFF
TGCGACAGCAGCTTGCCTAGCGGGAGTCGGGTTGAGCAGTTCTTC
>TRBJ2-5|TRBV29-1|NA|many
CSVVKGVAETQYF
TGCAGCGTTGTCAAGGGCGTTGCGGAGACCCAGTACTTC
>TRBJ2-3|TRBV29-1|TRBD2|NA
CSVETGRGDTQYF
TGCAGCGTTGAAACCGGGAGGGGAGATACGCAGTATTTT
>TRBJ1-1|TRBV6-1|NA|NA
CASSPHMDTEAFF
TGTGCCAGCAGTCCCCACATGGACACTGAAGCTTTCTTT
>TRBJ1-4|TRBV5-1|TRBD1|few
CASSSGGGQHYNEKLFF
TGCGCCAGCAGCTCGGGCGGGGGACAGCACTACAATGAAAAACTGTTTTTT
>TRBJ2-2|TRBV7-2|TRBD1|few
CASSPTPTTGVTGELFF
TGTGCCAGCAGCCCTACTCCTACGACAGGGGTCACCGGGGAGCTGTTTTTT
>TRBJ1-2|TRBV14|NA|NA
CASSQVQLSGYTF
TGTGCCAGCAGCCAGGTTCAACTCTCCGGCTACACCTTC
>TRBJ2-2|TRBV12-3/TRBV12-4|NA|NA
CASTSIGGPGELFF
TGTGCCAGCACCTCAATTGGAGGGCCCGGGGAGCTGTTTTTT